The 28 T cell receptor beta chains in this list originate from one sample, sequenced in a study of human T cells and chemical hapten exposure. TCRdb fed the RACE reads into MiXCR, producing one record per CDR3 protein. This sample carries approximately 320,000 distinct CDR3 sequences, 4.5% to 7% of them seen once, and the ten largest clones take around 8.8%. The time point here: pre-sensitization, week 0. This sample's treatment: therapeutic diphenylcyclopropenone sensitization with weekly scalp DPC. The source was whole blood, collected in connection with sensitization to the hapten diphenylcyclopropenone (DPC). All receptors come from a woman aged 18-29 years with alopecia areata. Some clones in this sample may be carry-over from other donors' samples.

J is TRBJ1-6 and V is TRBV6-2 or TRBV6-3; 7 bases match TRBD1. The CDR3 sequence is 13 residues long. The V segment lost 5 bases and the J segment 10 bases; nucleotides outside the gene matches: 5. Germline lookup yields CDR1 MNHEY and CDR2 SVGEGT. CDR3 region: CASSHRGLSPLHF. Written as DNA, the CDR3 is TGTGCCAGCAGTCACAGGGGTTTGTCACCCCTCCACTTT.

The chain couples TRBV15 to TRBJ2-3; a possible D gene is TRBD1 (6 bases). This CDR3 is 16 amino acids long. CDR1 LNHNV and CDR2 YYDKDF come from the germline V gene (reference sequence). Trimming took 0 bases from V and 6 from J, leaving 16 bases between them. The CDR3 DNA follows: TGTGCCACCAGCAGAGATAACCAGGGGAGACGGGATACGCAGTATTTT. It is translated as CATSRDNQGRRDTQYF.

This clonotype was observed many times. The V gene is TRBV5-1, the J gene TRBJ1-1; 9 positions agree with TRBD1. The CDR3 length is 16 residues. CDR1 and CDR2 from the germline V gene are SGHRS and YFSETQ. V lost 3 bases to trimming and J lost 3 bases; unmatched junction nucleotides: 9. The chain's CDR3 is CASSYSRQGVDTEAFF. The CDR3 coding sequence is TGCGCCAGCAGCTATAGTAGACAGGGGGTCGACACTGAAGCTTTCTTT.

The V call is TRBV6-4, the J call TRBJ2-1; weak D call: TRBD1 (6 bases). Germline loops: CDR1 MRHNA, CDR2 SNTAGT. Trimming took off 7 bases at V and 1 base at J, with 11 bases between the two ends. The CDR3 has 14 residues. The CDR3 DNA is TGTGCCAGCAACAGGACAGAATCCTACAATGAGCAGTTCTTC. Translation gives CASNRTESYNEQFF.

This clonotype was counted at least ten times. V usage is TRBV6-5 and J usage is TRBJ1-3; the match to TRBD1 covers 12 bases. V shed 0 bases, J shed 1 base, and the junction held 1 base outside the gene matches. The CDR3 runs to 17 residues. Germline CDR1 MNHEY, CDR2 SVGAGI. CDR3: CASSYSGQGASGNTIYF. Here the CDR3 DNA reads TGTGCCAGCAGTTACTCGGGACAGGGGGCGTCTGGAAACACCATATATTTT.

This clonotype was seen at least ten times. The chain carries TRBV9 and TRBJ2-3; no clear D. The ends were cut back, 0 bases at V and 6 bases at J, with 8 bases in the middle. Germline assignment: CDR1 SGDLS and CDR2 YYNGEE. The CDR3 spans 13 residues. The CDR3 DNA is TGTGCCAGCAGCGTAGAGGTTTGGGATACGCAGTATTTT. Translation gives CASSVEVWDTQYF.

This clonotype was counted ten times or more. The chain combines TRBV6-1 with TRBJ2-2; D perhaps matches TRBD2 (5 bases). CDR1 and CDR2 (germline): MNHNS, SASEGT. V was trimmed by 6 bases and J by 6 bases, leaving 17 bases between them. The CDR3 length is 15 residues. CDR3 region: CASSGISSLSGELFF. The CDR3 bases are TGTGCCAGCAGCGGGATCTCGTCCCTCTCCGGGGAGCTGTTTTTT.

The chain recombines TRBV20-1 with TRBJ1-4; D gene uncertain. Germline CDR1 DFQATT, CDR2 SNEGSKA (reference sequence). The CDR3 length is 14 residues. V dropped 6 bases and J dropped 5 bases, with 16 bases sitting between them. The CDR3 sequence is CSAPEGVLNEKLFF. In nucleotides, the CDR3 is TGCAGTGCCCCGGAGGGCGTACTGAATGAAAAACTGTTTTTT.

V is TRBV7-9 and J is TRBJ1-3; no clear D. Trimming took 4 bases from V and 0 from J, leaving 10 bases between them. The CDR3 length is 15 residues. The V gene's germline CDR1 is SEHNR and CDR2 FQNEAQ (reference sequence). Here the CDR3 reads CASSSRPDSGNTIYF. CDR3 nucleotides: TGTGCCAGCAGCTCCCGACCGGACTCTGGAAACACCATATATTTT.

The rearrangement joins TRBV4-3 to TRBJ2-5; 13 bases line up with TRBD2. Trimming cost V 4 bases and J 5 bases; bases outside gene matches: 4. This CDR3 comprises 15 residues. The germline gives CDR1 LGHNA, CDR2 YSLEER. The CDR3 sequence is CASSRGTSGVETQYF. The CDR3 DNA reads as TGCGCCAGCAGCCGAGGGACTAGCGGGGTTGAGACCCAGTACTTC.

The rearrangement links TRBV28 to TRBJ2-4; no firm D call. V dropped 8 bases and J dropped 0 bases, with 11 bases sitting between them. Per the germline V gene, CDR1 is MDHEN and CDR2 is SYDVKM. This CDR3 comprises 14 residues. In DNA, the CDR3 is TGTGCCAGCGGCAGGAGACTAGCCAAAAACATTCAGTACTTC. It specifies CASGRRLAKNIQYF.

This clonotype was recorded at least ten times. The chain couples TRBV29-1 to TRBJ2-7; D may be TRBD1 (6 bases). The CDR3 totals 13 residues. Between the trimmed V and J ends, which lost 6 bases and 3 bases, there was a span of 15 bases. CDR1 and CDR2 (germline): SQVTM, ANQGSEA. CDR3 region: CSVSGDLFYEQYF. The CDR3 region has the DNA TGCAGCGTCTCAGGGGACCTTTTCTACGAGCAGTACTTC.

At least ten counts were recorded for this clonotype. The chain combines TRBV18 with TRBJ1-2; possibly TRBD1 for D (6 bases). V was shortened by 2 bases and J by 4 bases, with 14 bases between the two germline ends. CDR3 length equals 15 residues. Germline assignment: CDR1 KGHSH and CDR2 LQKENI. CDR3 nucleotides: TGTGCCAGCTCACCATCATCGGCAGGGGTCTATGGCTACACCTTC. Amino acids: CASSPSSAGVYGYTF. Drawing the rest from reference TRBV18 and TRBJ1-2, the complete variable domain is NAGVMQNPRHLVRRRGQEARLRCSPMKGHSHVYWYRQLPEEGLKFMVYLQKENIIDESGMPKERFSAEFPKEGPSILRIQQVVRGDSAAYFCASSPSSAGVYGYTFGSGTRLTVV.

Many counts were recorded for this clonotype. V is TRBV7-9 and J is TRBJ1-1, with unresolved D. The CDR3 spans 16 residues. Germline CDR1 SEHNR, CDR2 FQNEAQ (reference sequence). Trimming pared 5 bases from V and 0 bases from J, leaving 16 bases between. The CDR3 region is CASSPPEGHMNTEAFF. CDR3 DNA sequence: TGTGCCAGCAGCCCACCGGAAGGGCATATGAACACTGAAGCTTTCTTT. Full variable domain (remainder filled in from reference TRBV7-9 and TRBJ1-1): DTGVSQNPRHKITKRGQNVTFRCDPISEHNRLYWYRQTLGQGPEFLTYFQNEAQLEKSRLLSDRFSAERPKGSFSTLEIQRTEQGDSAMYLCASSPPEGHMNTEAFFGQGTRLTVV.

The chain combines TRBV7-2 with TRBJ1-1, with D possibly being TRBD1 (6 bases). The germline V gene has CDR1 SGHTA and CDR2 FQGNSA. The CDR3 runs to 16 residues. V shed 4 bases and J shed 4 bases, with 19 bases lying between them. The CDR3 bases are TGTGCCAGCAGCTCCACCGGGGGCGCGGTTCCCACTGAAGCTTTCTTT. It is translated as CASSSTGGAVPTEAFF. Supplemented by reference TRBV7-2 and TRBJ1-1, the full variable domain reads GAGVSQSPSNKVTEKGKDVELRCDPISGHTALYWYRQSLGQGLEFLIYFQGNSAPDKSGLPSDRFSAERTGGSVSTLTIQRTQQEDSAVYLCASSSTGGAVPTEAFFGQGTRLTVV.

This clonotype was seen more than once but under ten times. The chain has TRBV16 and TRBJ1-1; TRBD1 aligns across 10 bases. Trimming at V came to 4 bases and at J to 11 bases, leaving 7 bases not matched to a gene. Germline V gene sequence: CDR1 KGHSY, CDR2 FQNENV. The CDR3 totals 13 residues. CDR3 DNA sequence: TGTGCCAGCAGCCCCTATGGGGGACAGGGGGCTTTCTTT. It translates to CASSPYGGQGAFF. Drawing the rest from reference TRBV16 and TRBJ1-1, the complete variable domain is GEEVAQTPKHLVRGEGQKAKLYCAPIKGHSYVFWYQQVLKNEFKFLISFQNENVFDETGMPKERFSAKCLPNSPCSLEIQATKLEDSAVYFCASSPYGGQGAFFGQGTRLTVV.

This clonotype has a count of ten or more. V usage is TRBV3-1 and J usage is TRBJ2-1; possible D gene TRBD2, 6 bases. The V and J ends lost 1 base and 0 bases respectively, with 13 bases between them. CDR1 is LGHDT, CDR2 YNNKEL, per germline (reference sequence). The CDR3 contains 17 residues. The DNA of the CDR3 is TGTGCCAGCAGCCAAGGTCGTCGGGGGAGCTCCTACAATGAGCAGTTCTTC. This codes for CASSQGRRGSSYNEQFF.

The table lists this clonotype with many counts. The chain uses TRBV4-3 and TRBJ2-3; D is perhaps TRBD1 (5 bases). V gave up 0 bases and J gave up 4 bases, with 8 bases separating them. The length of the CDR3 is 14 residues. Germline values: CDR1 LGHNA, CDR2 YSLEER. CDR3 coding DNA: TGCGCCAGCAGCCAAGACAGGGTAGCAGATACGCAGTATTTT. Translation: CASSQDRVADTQYF.

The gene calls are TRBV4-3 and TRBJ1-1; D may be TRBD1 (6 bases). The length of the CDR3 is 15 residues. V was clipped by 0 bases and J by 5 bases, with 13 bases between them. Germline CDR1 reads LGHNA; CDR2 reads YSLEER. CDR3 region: CASSQDRGEGTEAFF. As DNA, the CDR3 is TGCGCCAGCAGCCAAGATAGGGGGGAAGGGACTGAAGCTTTCTTT.

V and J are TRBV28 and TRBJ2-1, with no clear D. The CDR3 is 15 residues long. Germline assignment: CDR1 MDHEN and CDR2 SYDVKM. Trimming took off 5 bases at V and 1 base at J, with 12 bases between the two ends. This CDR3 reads CASSKSGVSYNEQFF. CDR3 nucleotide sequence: TGTGCCAGCAGTAAATCAGGTGTATCCTACAATGAGCAGTTCTTC. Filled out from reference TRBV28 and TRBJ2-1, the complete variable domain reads DVKVTQSSRYLVKRTGEKVFLECVQDMDHENMFWYRQDPGLGLRLIYFSYDVKMKEKGDIPEGYSVSREKKERFSLILESASTNQTSMYLCASSKSGVSYNEQFFGPGTRLTVL.

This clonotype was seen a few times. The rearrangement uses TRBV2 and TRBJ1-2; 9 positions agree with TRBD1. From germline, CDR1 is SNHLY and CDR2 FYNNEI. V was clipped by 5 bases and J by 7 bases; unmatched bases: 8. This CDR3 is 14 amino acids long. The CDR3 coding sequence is TGTGCCAGCAGTCAAGGACAGGGGATTGGTGGCTACACCTTC. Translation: CASSQGQGIGGYTF.

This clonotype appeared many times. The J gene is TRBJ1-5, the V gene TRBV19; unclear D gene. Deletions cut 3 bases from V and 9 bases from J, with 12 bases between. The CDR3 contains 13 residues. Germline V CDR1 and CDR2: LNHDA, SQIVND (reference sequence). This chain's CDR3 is CASSIESQRPQHF. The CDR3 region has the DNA TGTGCCAGTAGTATTGAGTCCCAGCGGCCCCAGCATTTT.

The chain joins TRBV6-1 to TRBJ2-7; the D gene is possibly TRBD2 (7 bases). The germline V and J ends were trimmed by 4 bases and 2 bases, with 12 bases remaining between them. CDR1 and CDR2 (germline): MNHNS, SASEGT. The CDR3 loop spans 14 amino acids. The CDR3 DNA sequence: TGTGCCAGCAGTGTCGAGGGGGGGCCCTACGAGCAGTACTTC. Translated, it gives CASSVEGGPYEQYF.

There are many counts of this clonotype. CDR3 in amino acids: CASNPLADSYNEQFF. CDR3 in DNA: TGTGCCAGCAACCCCCTAGCGGACTCCTACAATGAGCAGTTCTTC. This sequence joins TRBV6-5 and TRBJ2-1; 7 bases match TRBD2. Germline CDR1 MNHEY, CDR2 SVGAGI. The CDR3 runs 15 residues. The trim removed 7 bases at V and 0 bases at J, leaving 6 bases unmatched.

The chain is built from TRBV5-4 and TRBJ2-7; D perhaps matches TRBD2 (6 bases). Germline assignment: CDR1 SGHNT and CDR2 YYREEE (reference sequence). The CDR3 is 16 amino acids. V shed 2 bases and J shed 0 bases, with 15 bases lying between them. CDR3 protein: CASSFERQGGSYEQYF. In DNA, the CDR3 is TGTGCCAGCAGCTTTGAGAGGCAGGGAGGCTCCTACGAGCAGTACTTC. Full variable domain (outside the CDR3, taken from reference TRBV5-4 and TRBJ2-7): ETGVTQSPTHLIKTRGQQVTLRCSSQSGHNTVSWYQQALGQGPQFIFQYYREEENGRGNFPPRFSGLQFPNYSSELNVNALELDDSALYLCASSFERQGGSYEQYFGPGTRLTVT.

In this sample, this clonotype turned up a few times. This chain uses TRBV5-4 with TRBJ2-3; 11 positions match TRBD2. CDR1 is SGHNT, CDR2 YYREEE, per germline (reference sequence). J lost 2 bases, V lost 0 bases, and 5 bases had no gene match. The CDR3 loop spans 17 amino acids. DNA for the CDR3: TGTGCCAGCAGCTTGGTGGTTAGCGGGGGGGCCACAGATACGCAGTATTTT. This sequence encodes CASSLVVSGGATDTQYF. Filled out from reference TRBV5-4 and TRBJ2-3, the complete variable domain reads ETGVTQSPTHLIKTRGQQVTLRCSSQSGHNTVSWYQQALGQGPQFIFQYYREEENGRGNFPPRFSGLQFPNYSSELNVNALELDDSALYLCASSLVVSGGATDTQYFGPGTRLTVL.

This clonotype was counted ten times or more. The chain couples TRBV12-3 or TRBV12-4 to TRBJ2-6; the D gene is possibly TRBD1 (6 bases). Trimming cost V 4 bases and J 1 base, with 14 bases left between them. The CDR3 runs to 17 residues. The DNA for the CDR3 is TGTGCCAGCAGTTCCGGGACATACCGTTCTGGGGCCAACGTCCTGACTTTC. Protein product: CASSSGTYRSGANVLTF.

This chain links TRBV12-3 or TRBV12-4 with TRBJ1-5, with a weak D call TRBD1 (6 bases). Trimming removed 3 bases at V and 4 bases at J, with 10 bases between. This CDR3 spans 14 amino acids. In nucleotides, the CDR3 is TGTGCCAGCAGTTTGAGGGGGAGAAATCAGCCCCAGCATTTT. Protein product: CASSLRGRNQPQHF.